This TCR beta chain originates from a study of human T cells and chemical hapten exposure. As for the study in general: Patch tests delivered 0.01% DPC to the upper back and were evaluated at 6 days. Study-wide points: In comparison with controls, expanded TCRs gave rise to a significantly larger number of large CDR3 similarity clusters.

Time point meaning: patch test 3, about 24 weeks after DPC sensitization. This sample's treatment: therapeutic diphenylcyclopropenone sensitization with weekly scalp DPC. This clonotype has more than one count but fewer than ten. Antigen: not known. TCRdb passed the RACE reads through MiXCR, listing each CDR3 protein once. The sample records 95,000 to 150,000 distinct CDR3 sequences, 11% being singletons. The CDR3 extends over 11 amino acids. Germline CDR1 is LGHDT and CDR2 is YNNKEL (reference sequence). Trimming took off 3 bases at V and 0 bases at J, with 0 bases between the two ends. The source is a woman aged 45-65 years with alopecia areata. Some clones in this sample may be carry-over from other donors' samples. The sequences come from whole blood, collected in connection with sensitization to the hapten diphenylcyclopropenone (DPC). This sequence joins TRBV3-1 and TRBJ2-7, with unresolved D. Written as DNA, the CDR3 is TGTGCCAGCAGCCACTCCTACGAGCAGTACTTC. Translation: CASSHSYEQYF.